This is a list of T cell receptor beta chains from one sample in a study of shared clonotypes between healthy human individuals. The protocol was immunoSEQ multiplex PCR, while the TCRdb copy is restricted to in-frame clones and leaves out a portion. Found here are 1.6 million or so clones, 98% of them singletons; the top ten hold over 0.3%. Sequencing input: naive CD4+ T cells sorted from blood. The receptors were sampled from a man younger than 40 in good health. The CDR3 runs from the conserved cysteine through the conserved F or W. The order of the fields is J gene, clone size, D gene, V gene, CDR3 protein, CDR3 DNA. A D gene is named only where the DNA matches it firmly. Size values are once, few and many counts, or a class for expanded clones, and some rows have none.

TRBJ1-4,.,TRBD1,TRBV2,CASSDRTGVNEKLFF,TGTGCCAGCAGTGACCGGACAGGGGTTAATGAAAAACTGTTTTTT
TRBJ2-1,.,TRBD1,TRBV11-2,CASRRDRTSYNEQFF,TGTGCCAGTCGTCGGGACAGAACATCCTACAATGAGCAGTTCTTC
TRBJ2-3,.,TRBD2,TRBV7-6,CASSLTSGAIDTQYF,TGTGCCAGCAGCCTCACTAGCGGTGCAATAGATACGCAGTATTTT
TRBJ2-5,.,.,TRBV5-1,CASSIGPLSKIAQYF,TGCGCCAGCAGCATCGGACCACTCTCAAAGATAGCCCAGTACTTC
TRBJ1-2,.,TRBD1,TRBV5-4,CASSPPGQGTPNYGYTF,TGTGCCAGCAGCCCGCCGGGACAGGGGACACCGAACTATGGCTACACCTTC
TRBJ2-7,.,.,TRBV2,CASKEGTMGEQYF,TGTGCCAGCAAGGAGGGAACTATGGGCGAGCAGTACTTC
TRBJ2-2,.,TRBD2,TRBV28,CASSLSGLAGAGELFF,TGTGCCAGCAGTTTATCAGGTCTAGCGGGAGCCGGGGAGCTGTTTTTT
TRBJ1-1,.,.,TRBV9,CASSVDAQGSEAFF,TGTGCCAGCAGCGTAGACGCCCAGGGGTCCGAAGCTTTCTTT
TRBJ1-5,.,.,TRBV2,CASSDRAAEQPQHF,TGTGCCAGCAGTGACCGCGCGGCGGAGCAGCCCCAGCATTTT
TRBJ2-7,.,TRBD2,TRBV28,CASSFPSGRALGEQYF,TGTGCCAGCAGTTTTCCCAGCGGGAGGGCCCTTGGGGAGCAGTACTTC
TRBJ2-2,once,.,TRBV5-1,CASSLDGRNTGELFF,TGCGCCAGCAGCTTAGATGGGCGTAACACCGGGGAGCTGTTTTTT
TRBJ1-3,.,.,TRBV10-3,CAIGGPGNTIYF,TGTGCCATCGGTGGCCCTGGAAACACCATATATTTT
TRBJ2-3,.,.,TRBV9,CASTAGGLGADTQYF,TGTGCCAGCACCGCAGGGGGACTCGGTGCGGATACGCAGTATTTT
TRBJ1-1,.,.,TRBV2,CASSVSRDTEAFF,TGTGCCAGCAGTGTGAGCAGGGACACTGAAGCTTTCTTT
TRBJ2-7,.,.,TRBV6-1,CASSEVPGPQGYEQYF,TGTGCCAGCAGTGAAGTTCCTGGACCACAAGGCTACGAGCAGTACTTC
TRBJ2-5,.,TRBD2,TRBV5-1,CASSPGLAGPPGETQYF,TGCGCCAGCAGCCCCGGACTAGCGGGCCCCCCAGGGGAGACCCAGTACTTC
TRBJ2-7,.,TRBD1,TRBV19,CASSTPHRGGSYEQYF,TGTGCCAGTAGTACCCCCCACAGGGGCGGCTCCTACGAGCAGTACTTC
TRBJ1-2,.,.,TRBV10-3,CAITGARGEYGYTF,TGTGCCATCACCGGGGCGAGGGGAGAATATGGCTACACCTTC
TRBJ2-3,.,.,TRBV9,CASSVALGTDTQYF,TGTGCCAGCAGCGTAGCGCTAGGCACAGATACGCAGTATTTT
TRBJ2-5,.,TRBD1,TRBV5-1,CASSQAAGTGGETQYF,TGCGCCAGCAGCCAAGCAGCAGGGACAGGTGGGGAGACCCAGTACTTC
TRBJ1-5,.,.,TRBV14,CASSQDGGSQPQHF,TGTGCCAGCAGCCAAGATGGGGGTAGTCAGCCCCAGCATTTT
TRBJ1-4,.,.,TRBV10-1,CASSEARMGKLFF,TGCGCCAGCAGTGAAGCCAGGATGGGAAAACTGTTTTTT
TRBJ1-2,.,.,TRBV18,CASSPPVVLGMYGYTF,TGTGCCAGCTCACCACCGGTCGTGCTGGGGATGTATGGCTACACCTTC
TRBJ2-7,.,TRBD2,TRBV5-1,CASSWTSGSYEQYF,TGCGCCAGCAGCTGGACTAGCGGGAGTTACGAGCAGTACTTC
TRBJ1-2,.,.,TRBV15,CATSRQGDYGYTF,TGTGCCACCAGCCGGCAGGGCGACTATGGCTACACCTTC
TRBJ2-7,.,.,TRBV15,CATSRRLVPLFGEQYF,TGTGCCACCAGCAGGAGACTAGTTCCACTTTTTGGCGAGCAGTACTTC